This T cell receptor beta chain was captured by sequencing in a study of identical twins. Study-wide findings and caveats: The more abundant beta clonotypes in cord blood had fewer insertions, and memory repertoires did not show this. Out-of-frame alpha sequences common to twins exhibited a surplus of low generation probability.

Each CDR3 protein is one row after TCRdb ran MiXCR on the 5' RACE reads. This table has about 530,000 distinct CDR3 sequences, approximately 20% appearing once. In the case of this clonotype: Its antigen is unidentified.

V lost 3 bases, J lost 3 bases, and 4 bases stayed unmatched. The CDR3 consists of 14 residues. A further study also used this sample, focusing on yellow fever vaccine responses in identical twins. That publication notes: The authors reported partly convergent, partly personalized vaccine responses in identical twins.

Sample: CD4+ T cells sorted from blood. The chain combines TRBV12-3 or TRBV12-4 with TRBJ2-7, with 8 bases identical to TRBD1. This clonotype was obtained from a woman aged 18-29 years in good health. The CDR3 DNA sequence: TGTGCCAGCAGTTTTAGACAGGGGAGCTACGAGCAGTACTTC. Translated, it gives CASSFRQGSYEQYF.